This TCR beta chain was observed in a study of T-cell reconstitution after alpha-beta-depleted transplantation in children. Study-level findings and limits: It was reported that alpha-beta T cells came from several hundred expanded graft clones (about two months after transplant). At one year after transplant, newly produced T cells mostly accounted for T-cell counts and diversity.

This clonotype was seen many times. Its antigen is undetermined. The CDR3 extends over 14 amino acids. The germline V and J ends were trimmed by 5 bases and 0 bases, with 6 bases remaining between them. Germline CDR1 SGHKS, CDR2 YYEKEE (reference sequence). TCRbeta library preparation incorporated unique molecular identifiers. MiXCR, run by TCRdb on the PCR reads, gives a single entry per CDR3 protein. Of some 440,000 distinct CDR3 sequences in the sample, around 16% are singletons; the top ten hold 25% to 30%. The chain combines TRBV5-5 with TRBJ2-6; D gene ambiguous. This sample comprised PBMCs, mostly from graft donor cells, obtained 360 days after TCRalphabeta/CD19-depleted stem cell transplant. This receptor was taken from a boy under two years old who had a stem cell transplant for Wiskott-Aldrich syndrome, so the T cells may come from the graft donor. The CDR3 spells CASRASSGANVLTF. In DNA, the CDR3 is TGTGCCAGCAGGGCGAGCTCTGGGGCCAACGTCCTGACTTTC. Variable domain in full (rest from reference TRBV5-5 and TRBJ2-6): DAGVTQSPTHLIKTRGQQVTLRCSPISGHKSVSWYQQVLGQGPQFIFQYYEKEERGRGNFPDRFSARQFPNYSSELNVNALLLGDSALYLCASRASSGANVLTFGAGSRLTVL.